Below are 9 T cell receptor beta chains sequenced from a single sample in a study of cytomegalovirus exposure and HLA in healthy donors. The primer mix had 60 Vbeta and 13 Jbeta primers. Sequencing was performed with immunoSEQ multiplex PCR; in TCRdb, only in-frame clones are kept and a portion is missing. The sample carries 100,000 or so clones, around 15% recorded once. The sequenced sample consisted of PBMCs. The source of these receptors is a female donor in good health and CMV-seronegative.

The chain recombines TRBV27 with TRBJ1-2, with D possibly matching TRBD1 (5 bases). The CDR3 is made up of 13 amino acids. V was shortened by 6 bases and J by 8 bases, with 16 bases between the two germline ends. The germline V gene encodes CDR1 MNHEY and CDR2 SMNVEV (reference sequence). The DNA for the CDR3 is TGTGCCAGCAGGCAGGGAATAGCAGGCGGCTACACCTTC. Its translation: CASRQGIAGGYTF.

The CDR3 spells CASSMDREHGYTF. CDR3 sequence (DNA): TGTGCCAGTAGCATGGACAGGGAACATGGCTACACCTTC. The chain has TRBV19 and TRBJ1-2, with TRBD1 matching over 8 bases. Germline loops: CDR1 LNHDA, CDR2 SQIVND (reference sequence). J gave up 6 bases and V 6 bases, and 6 bases lay outside the gene matches. This CDR3 is 13 amino acids long.

The chain couples TRBV29-1 to TRBJ2-2; a possible D gene is TRBD2 (6 bases). V was cut by 0 bases and J by 6 bases, with 11 bases left in between. The CDR3 has 14 amino acids. The V gene's germline CDR1 is SQVTM and CDR2 ANQGSEA. In nucleotides, the CDR3 is TGCAGCGTTGAAGATTGGAGGGGCGCCGGGGAGCTGTTTTTT. Translation gives CSVEDWRGAGELFF.

The chain has TRBV27 and TRBJ2-3; the D gene is possibly TRBD1 (6 bases). The V end was cut by 6 bases, the J end by 4 bases, with 11 bases between. The CDR3 has 13 residues. Germline V gives CDR1 MNHEY, CDR2 SMNVEV (reference sequence). This chain's CDR3 is CASRTRGADTQYF. The CDR3 DNA is TGTGCCAGCAGAACCAGGGGCGCAGATACGCAGTATTTT.

This clone has just a few counts. The genes are TRBV30 and TRBJ1-4; 10 nucleotides align to TRBD1. Looked up from germline, CDR1 is GTSNPN and CDR2 is SVGIG (reference sequence). V lost 2 bases, J lost 5 bases, and 2 bases stayed unmatched. This CDR3 region has 14 residues. The CDR3 region has the DNA TGTGCCTGGAGTTGGGACAGGGGCAATGAAAAACTGTTTTTT. It yields the protein CAWSWDRGNEKLFF.

In this sample, this clone turned up a few times. The chain joins TRBV19 to TRBJ1-3; possible D gene TRBD1, 6 bases. Trimming removed 3 bases at V and 3 bases at J, with 9 bases between. Germline CDR1 is LNHDA and CDR2 is SQIVND (reference sequence). The CDR3 covers 14 residues. The CDR3 loop is CASSITGSGNTIYF. DNA of the CDR3: TGTGCCAGTAGTATCACAGGGAGTGGAAACACCATATATTTT.

The sample holds a few counts of this clone. This chain links TRBV30 with TRBJ2-4, with 9 bases aligning to TRBD2. Germline V gene data show CDR1 as GTSNPN and CDR2 as SVGIG (reference sequence). The V segment lost 2 bases and the J segment 8 bases; nucleotides outside the gene matches: 10. The CDR3 contains 15 residues. The DNA for the CDR3 is TGTGCCTGGAGTACCGATTGGCGGGGGGGCTACATTCAGTACTTC. Encoded protein: CAWSTDWRGGYIQYF.

This clone was observed a few times. The chain couples TRBV5-6 to TRBJ2-7; D is unresolved. The CDR3 is 13 amino acids. The germline gives CDR1 SGHDT, CDR2 YYEEEE. Between the trimmed V and J ends, which lost 0 bases and 3 bases, there was a span of 7 bases. The CDR3 reads CASSLVLHYEQYF. CDR3 in DNA: TGTGCCAGCAGCTTGGTGTTACACTACGAGCAGTACTTC.

A few counts support this clone. The chain carries TRBV5-1 and TRBJ2-3; 9 nucleotides align to TRBD2. Germline V CDR1 and CDR2: SGHRS, YFSETQ. This CDR3 region has 18 residues. V was clipped by 4 bases and J by 6 bases; unmatched bases: 18. CDR3 bases: TGCGCCAGCAGCACCCACCCGGGTTTAGCGGGAGTGATGGATACGCAGTATTTT. Translated: CASSTHPGLAGVMDTQYF.